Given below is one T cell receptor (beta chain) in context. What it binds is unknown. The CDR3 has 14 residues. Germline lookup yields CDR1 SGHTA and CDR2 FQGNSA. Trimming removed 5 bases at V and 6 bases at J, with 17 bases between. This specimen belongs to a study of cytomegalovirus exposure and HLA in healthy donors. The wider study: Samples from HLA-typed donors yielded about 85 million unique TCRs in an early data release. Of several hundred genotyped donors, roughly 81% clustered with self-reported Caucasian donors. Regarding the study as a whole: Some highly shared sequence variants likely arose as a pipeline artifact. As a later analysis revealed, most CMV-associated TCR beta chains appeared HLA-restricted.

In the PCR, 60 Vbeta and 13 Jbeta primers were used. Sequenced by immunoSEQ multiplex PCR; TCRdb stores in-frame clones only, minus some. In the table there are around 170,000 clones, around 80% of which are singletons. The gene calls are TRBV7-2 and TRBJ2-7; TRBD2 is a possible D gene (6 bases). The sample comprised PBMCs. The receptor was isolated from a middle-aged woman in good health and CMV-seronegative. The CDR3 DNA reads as TGTGCCAGCAGCCGGGAGCCAGGATGGGGCGAGCAGTACTTC. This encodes CASSREPGWGEQYF.